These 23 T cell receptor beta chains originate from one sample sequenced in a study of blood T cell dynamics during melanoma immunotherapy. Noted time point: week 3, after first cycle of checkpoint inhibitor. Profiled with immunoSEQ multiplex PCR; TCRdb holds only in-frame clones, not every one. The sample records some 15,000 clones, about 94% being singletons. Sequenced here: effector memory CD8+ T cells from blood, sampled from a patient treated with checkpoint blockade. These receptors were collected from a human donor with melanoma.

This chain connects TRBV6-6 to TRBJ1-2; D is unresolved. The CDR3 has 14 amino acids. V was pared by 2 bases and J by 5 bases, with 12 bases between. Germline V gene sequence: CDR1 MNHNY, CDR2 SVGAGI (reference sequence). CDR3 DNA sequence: TGTGCCAGCAGTTACGGGCCCCTGACGTATGGCTACACCTTC. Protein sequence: CASSYGPLTYGYTF.

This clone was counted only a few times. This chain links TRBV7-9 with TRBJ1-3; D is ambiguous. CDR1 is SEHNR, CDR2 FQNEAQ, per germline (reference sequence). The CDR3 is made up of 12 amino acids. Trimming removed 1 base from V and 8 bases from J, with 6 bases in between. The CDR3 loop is CASSLGVDTIYF. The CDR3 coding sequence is TGTGCCAGCAGCTTAGGAGTGGACACCATATATTTT. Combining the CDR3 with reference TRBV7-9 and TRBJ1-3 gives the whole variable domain DTGVSQNPRHKITKRGQNVTFRCDPISEHNRLYWYRQTLGQGPEFLTYFQNEAQLEKSRLLSDRFSAERPKGSFSTLEIQRTEQGDSAMYLCASSLGVDTIYFGEGSWLTVV.

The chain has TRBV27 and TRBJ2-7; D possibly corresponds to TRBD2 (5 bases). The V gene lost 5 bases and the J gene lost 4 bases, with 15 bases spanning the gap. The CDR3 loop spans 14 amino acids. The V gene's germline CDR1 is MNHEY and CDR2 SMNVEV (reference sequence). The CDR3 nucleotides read TGTGCCAGCAGTCCGGACCGGGAAATATACGAGCAGTACTTC. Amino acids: CASSPDREIYEQYF.

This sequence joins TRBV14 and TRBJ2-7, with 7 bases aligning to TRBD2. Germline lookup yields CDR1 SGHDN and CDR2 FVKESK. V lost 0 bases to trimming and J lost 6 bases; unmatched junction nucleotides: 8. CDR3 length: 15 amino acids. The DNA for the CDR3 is TGTGCCAGCAGCCAAGACGGGGAGGGCCCTCTCGAGCAGTACTTC. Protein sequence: CASSQDGEGPLEQYF.

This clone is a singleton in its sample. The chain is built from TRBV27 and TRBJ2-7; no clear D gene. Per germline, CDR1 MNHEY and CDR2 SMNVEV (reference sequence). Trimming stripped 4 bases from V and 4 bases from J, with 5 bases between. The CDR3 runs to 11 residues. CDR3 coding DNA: TGTGCCAGCAGTTCTAATTACGAGCAGTACTTC. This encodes CASSSNYEQYF.

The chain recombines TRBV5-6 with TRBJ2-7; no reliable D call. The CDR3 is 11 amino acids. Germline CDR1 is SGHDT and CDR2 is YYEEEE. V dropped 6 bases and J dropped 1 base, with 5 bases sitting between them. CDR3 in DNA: TGTGCCAGCACCGATTCCTACGAGCAGTACTTC. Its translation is CASTDSYEQYF.

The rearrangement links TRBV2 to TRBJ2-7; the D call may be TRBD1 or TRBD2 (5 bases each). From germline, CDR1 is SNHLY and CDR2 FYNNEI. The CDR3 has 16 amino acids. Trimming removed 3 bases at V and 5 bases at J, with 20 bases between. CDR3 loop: CASSDPWAGGIHEQYF. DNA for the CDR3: TGTGCCAGCAGTGACCCCTGGGCTGGGGGTATCCACGAGCAGTACTTC.

The CDR3 DNA reads as TGTGCCAGCAGTGAGAACACCGGGGAGCTGTTTTTT. This gives the protein CASSENTGELFF. The rearrangement uses TRBV27 and TRBJ2-2; D not certain. This CDR3 comprises 12 residues. Deletions cut 5 bases from V and 1 base from J, with 2 bases between. Germline-derived CDR1 and CDR2 are MNHEY and SMNVEV (reference sequence).

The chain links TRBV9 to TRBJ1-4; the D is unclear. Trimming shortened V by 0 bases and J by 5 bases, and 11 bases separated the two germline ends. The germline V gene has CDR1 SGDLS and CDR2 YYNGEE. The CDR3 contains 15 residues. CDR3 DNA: TGTGCCAGCAGCGTAGGGTCGGCAGCGAATGAAAAACTGTTTTTT. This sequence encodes CASSVGSAANEKLFF.

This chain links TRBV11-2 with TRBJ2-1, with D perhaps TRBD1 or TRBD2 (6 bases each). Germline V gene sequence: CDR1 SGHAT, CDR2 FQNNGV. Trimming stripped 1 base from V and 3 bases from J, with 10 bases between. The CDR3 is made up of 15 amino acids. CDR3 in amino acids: CASSLGGGHYNEQFF. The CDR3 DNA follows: TGTGCCAGCAGCTTAGGTGGGGGGCACTACAATGAGCAGTTCTTC.

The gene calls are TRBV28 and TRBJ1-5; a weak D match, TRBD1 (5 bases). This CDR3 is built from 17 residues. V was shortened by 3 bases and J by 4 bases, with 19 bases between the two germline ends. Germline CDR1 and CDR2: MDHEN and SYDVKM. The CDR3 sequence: CASSFTVGGGENQPQHF. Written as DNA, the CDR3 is TGTGCCAGCAGTTTTACCGTTGGGGGAGGGGAGAATCAGCCCCAGCATTTT.

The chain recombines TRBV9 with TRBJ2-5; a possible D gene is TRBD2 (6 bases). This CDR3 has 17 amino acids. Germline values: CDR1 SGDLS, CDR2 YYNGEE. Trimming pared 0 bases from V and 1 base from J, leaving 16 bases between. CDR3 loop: CASSVDSGLFSQETQYF. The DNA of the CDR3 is TGTGCCAGCAGCGTAGACAGCGGGTTATTTTCCCAAGAGACCCAGTACTTC.

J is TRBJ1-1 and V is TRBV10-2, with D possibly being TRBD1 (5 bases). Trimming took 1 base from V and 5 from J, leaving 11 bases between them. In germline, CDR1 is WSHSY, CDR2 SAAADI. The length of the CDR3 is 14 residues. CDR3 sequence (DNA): TGCGCCAGCAGTGAGTTGGGGGTGGGGACTGAAGCTTTCTTT. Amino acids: CASSELGVGTEAFF.

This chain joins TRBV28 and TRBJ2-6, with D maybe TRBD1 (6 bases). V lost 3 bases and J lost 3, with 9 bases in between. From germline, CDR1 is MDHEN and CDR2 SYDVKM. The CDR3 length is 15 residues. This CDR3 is CASSFYRVGANVLTF. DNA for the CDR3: TGTGCCAGCAGTTTTTACAGGGTTGGGGCCAACGTCCTGACTTTC.

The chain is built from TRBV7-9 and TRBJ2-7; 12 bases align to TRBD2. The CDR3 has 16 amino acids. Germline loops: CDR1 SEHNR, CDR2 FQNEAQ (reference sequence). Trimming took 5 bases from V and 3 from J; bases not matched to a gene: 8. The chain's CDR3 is CASSPGAGLAGYEQYF. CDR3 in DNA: TGTGCCAGCAGCCCGGGAGCGGGACTAGCGGGCTACGAGCAGTACTTC.

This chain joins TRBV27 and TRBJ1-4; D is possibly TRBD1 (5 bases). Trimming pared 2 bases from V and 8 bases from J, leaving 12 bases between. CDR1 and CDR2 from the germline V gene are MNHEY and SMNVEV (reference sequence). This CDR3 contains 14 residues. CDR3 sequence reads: CASSLIAGGEKLFF. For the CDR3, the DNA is TGTGCCAGCAGTTTAATTGCGGGGGGGGAAAAACTGTTTTTT.

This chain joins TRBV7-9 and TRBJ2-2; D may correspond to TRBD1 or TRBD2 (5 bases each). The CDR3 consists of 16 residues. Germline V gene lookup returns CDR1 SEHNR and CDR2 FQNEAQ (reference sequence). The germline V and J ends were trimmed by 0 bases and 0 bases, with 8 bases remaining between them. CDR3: CASSLARGSNTGELFF. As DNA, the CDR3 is TGTGCCAGCAGCTTAGCCCGGGGCTCGAACACCGGGGAGCTGTTTTTT.

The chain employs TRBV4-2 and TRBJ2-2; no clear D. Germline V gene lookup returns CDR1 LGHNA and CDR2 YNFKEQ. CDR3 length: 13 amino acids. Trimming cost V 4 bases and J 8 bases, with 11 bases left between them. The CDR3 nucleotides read TGTGCCAGCAGCCCTTCTGGCAGGGGGGAGCTGTTTTTT. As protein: CASSPSGRGELFF.

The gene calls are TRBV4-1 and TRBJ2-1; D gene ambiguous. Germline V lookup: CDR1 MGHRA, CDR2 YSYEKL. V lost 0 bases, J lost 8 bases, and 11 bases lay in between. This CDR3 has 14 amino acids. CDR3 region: CASSQESHGDEQFF. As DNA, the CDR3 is TGCGCCAGCAGCCAAGAGTCACATGGCGATGAGCAGTTCTTC.

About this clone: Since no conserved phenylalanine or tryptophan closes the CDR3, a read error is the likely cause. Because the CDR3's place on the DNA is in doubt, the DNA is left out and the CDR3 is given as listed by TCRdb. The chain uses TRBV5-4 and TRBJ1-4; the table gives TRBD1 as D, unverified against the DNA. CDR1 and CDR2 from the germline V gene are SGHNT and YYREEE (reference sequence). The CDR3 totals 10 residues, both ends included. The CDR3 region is CASSRGQGTR.

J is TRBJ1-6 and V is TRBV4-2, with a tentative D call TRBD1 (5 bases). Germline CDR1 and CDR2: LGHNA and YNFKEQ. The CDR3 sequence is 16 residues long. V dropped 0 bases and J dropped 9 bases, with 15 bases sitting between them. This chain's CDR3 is CASSQEGGAPISPLHF. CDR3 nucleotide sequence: TGTGCCAGCAGCCAAGAAGGAGGGGCCCCTATTTCACCCCTCCACTTT.

The CDR3 region has the DNA TGTGCCAGCAGCGGGATCGGCCCGACAGGGGGCAAGGACGAGCAGTACTTC. As protein: CASSGIGPTGGKDEQYF. V and J are TRBV7-9 and TRBJ2-5; 10 nucleotides match TRBD1. The DNA matches TRBJ2-7 better at its end, which makes the J call doubtful. The CDR3 is made up of 17 amino acids. Per germline, CDR1 SEHNR and CDR2 FQNEAQ (reference sequence).

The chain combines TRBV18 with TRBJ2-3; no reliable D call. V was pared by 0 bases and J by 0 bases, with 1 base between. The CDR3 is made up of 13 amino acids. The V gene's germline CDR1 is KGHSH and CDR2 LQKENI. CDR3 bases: TGTGCCAGCTCACCACCGAGCACAGATACGCAGTATTTT. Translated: CASSPPSTDTQYF.